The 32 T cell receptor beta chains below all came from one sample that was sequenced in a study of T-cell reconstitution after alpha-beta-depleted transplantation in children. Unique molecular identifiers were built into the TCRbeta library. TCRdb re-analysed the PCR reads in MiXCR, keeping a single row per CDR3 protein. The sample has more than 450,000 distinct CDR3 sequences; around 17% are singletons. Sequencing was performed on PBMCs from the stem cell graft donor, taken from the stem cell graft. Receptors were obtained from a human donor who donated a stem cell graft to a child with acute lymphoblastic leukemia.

The CDR3 nucleotides read TGTGCCAGTAGTCCACAGGGGAGACAGCCCCAGCATTTT. The encoded protein is CASSPQGRQPQHF. The J gene is TRBJ1-5, the V gene TRBV19; 7 nucleotides match TRBD1. The germline V gene has CDR1 LNHDA and CDR2 SQIVND (reference sequence). The CDR3 extends over 13 amino acids. V lost 5 bases to trimming and J lost 7 bases; unmatched junction nucleotides: 5.

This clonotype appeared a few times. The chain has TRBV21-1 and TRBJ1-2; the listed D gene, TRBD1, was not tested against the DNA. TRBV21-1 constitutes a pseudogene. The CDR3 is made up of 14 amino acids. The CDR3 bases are TGTGCCAGCAGCCTGCCGGGACAGGGGTGCGGCTACACCTTC. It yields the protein CASSLPGQGCGYTF.

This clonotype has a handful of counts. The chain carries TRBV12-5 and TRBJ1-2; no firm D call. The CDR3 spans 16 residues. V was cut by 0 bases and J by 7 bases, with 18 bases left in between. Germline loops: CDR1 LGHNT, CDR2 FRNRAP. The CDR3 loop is CASGLVAGGNNGGYTF. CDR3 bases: TGTGCTAGTGGTTTGGTGGCCGGAGGGAATAACGGTGGCTACACCTTC.

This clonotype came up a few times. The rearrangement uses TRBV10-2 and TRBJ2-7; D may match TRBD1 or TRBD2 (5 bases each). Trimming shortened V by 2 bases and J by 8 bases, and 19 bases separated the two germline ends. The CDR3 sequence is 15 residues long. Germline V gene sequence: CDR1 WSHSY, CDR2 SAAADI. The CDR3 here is CASSEPGRDPSQQYF. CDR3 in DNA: TGCGCCAGCAGTGAGCCGGGCAGGGACCCGTCCCAGCAGTACTTC.

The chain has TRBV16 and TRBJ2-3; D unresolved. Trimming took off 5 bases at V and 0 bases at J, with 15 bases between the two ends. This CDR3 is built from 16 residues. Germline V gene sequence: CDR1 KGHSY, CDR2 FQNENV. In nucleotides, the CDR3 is TGTGCCAGCAGCTCCGGGTCCTCTTCTAGCACAGATACGCAGTATTTT. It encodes CASSSGSSSSTDTQYF. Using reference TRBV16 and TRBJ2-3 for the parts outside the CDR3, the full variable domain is GEEVAQTPKHLVRGEGQKAKLYCAPIKGHSYVFWYQQVLKNEFKFLISFQNENVFDETGMPKERFSAKCLPNSPCSLEIQATKLEDSAVYFCASSSGSSSSTDTQYFGPGTRLTVL.

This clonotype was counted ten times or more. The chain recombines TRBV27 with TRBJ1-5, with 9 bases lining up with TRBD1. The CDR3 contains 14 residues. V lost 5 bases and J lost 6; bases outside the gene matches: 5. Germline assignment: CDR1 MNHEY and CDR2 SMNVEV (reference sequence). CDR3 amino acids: CASSLQGAGQPQHF. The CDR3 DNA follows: TGTGCCAGCAGTCTACAGGGGGCCGGTCAGCCCCAGCATTTT.

CDR3: CASSLTPSPPGVDWQYF. In DNA form, the CDR3 reads TGTGCCAGTAGCCTAACCCCTTCCCCCCCAGGGGTGGATTGGCAGTACTTC. The chain combines TRBV19 with TRBJ2-7, with a weak D call TRBD1 (6 bases). The CDR3 covers 17 residues. Trimming left V 6 bases short and J 9 bases short, with 30 bases between. CDR1 LNHDA and CDR2 SQIVND come from the germline V gene (reference sequence).

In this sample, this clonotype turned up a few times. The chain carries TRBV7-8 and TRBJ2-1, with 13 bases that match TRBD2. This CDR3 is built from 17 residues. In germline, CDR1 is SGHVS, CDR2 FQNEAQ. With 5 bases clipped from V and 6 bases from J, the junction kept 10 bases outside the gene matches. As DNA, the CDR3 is TGTGCCAGCAGCGAGGGACTAGCGGGAAATCTGTTCAATGAGCAGTTCTTC. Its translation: CASSEGLAGNLFNEQFF.

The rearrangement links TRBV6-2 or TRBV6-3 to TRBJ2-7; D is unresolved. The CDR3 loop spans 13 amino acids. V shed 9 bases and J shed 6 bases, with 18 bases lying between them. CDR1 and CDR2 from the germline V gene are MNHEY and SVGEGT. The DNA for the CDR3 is TGTGCCAGTGAAGGGATTAGTACGGGCGAGCAGTACTTC. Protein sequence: CASEGISTGEQYF.

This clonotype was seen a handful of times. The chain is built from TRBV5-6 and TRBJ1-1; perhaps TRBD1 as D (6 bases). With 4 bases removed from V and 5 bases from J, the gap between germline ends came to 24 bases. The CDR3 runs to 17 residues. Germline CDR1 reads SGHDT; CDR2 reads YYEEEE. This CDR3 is CASSLLRPGSRGTEAFF. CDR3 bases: TGTGCCAGCAGCCTACTTCGTCCGGGGTCGAGGGGGACTGAAGCTTTCTTT.

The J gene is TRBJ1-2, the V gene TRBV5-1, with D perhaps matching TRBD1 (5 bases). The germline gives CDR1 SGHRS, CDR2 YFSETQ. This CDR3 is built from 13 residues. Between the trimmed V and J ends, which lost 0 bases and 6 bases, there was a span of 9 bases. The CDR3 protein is CASSLARANGYTF. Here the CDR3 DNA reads TGCGCCAGCAGCTTGGCCAGGGCAAATGGCTACACCTTC.

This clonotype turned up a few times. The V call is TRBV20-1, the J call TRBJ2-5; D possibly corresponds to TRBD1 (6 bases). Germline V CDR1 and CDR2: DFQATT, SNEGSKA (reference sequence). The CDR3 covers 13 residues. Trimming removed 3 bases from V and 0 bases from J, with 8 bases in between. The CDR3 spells CSASRDNQETQYF. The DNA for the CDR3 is TGCAGTGCTAGCCGGGACAACCAAGAGACCCAGTACTTC.

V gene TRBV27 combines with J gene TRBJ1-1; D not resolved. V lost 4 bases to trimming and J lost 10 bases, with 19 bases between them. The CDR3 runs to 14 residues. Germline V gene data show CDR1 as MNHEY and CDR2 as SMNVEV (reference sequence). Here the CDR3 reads CASSWGWTLAGAFF. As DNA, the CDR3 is TGTGCCAGCAGTTGGGGATGGACCCTGGCGGGAGCTTTCTTT.

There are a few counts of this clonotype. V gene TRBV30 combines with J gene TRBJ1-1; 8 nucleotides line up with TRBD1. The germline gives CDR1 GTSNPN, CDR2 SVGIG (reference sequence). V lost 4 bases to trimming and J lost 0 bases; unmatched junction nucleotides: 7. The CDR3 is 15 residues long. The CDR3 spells CAWTRDRLMNTEAFF. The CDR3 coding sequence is TGTGCCTGGACCCGGGACAGGCTCATGAACACTGAAGCTTTCTTT. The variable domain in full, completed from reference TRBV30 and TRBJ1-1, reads SQTIHQWPATLVQPVGSPLSLECTVEGTSNPNLYWYRQAAGRGLQLLFYSVGIGQISSEVPQNLSASRPQDRQFILSSKKLLLSDSGFYLCAWTRDRLMNTEAFFGQGTRLTVV.

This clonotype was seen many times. The CDR3 spells CASSFGRGAYEQYF. The CDR3 bases are TGTGCCAGCAGTTTCGGCAGGGGCGCCTACGAGCAGTACTTC. The chain joins TRBV12-3 or TRBV12-4 to TRBJ2-7, with a possible D match to TRBD1 (6 bases). The V and J ends lost 3 bases and 2 bases respectively, with 11 bases between them. The CDR3 sequence is 14 residues long.

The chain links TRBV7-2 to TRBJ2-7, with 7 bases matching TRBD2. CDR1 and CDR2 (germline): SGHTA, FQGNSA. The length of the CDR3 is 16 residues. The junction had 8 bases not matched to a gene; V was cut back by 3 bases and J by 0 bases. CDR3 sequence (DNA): TGTGCCAGCAGCTTGGGTAGGACTAGTGCCTCCTACGAGCAGTACTTC. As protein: CASSLGRTSASYEQYF. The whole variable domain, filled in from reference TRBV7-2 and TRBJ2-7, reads GAGVSQSPSNKVTEKGKDVELRCDPISGHTALYWYRQSLGQGLEFLIYFQGNSAPDKSGLPSDRFSAERTGGSVSTLTIQRTQQEDSAVYLCASSLGRTSASYEQYFGPGTRLTVT.

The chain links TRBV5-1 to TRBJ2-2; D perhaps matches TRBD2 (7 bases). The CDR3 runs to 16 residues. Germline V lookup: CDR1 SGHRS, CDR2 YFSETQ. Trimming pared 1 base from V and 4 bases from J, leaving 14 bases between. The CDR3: CASSLTGGLATGELFF. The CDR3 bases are TGCGCCAGCAGCTTGACCGGGGGGCTGGCCACCGGGGAGCTGTTTTTT.

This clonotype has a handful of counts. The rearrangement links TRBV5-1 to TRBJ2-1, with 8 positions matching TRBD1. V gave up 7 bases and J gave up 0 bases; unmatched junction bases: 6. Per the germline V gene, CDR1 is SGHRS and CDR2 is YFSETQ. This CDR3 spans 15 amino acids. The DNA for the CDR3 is TGCGCCAGCTGCCACAGGGGGAACTCCTACAATGAGCAGTTCTTC. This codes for CASCHRGNSYNEQFF.

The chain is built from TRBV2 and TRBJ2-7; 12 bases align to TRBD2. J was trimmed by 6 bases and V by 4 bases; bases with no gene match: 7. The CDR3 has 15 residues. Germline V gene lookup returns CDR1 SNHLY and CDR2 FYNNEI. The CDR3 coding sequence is TGTGCCAGCAGTGGGGAACTAGCGGGAGGTGGCGAGCAGTACTTC. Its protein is CASSGELAGGGEQYF.

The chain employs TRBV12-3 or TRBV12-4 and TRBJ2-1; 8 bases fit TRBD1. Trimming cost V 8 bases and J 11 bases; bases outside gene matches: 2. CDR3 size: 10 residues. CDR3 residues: CASGQGQQFF. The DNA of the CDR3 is TGTGCCAGCGGACAGGGCCAGCAGTTCTTC.

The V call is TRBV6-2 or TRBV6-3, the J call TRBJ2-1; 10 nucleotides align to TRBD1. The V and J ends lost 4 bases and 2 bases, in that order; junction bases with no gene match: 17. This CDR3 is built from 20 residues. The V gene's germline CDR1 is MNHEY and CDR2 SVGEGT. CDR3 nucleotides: TGTGCCAGCAGTTCTACCTTTGACAGGGGGCCTGAATCCACCTACAATGAGCAGTTCTTC. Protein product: CASSSTFDRGPESTYNEQFF.

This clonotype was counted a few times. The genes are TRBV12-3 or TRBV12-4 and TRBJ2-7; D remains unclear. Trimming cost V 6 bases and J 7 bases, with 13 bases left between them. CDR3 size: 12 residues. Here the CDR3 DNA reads TGTGCCAGCAGGGGGTCTTCTAAGGAGCAGTACTTC. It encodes CASRGSSKEQYF.

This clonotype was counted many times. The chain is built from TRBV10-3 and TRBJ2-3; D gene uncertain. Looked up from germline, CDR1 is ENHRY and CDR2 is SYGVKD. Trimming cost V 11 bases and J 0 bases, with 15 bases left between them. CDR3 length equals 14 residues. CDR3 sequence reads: CASRVTLSTDTQYF. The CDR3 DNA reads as TGTGCCTCTCGGGTCACCCTTAGCACAGATACGCAGTATTTT.

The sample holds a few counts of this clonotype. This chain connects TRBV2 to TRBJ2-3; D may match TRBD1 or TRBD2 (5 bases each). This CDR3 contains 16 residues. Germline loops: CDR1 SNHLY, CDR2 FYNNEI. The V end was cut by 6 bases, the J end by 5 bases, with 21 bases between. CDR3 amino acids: CASSDPGRDQGDTQYF. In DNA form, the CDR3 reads TGTGCCAGCAGCGACCCGGGACGGGACCAGGGAGATACGCAGTATTTT.

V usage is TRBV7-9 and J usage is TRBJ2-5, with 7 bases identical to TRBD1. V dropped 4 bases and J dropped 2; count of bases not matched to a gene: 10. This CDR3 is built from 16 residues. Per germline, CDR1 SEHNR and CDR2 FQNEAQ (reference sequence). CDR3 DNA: TGTGCCAGCAGCTCATGGTCGGGGACAGATCAAGAGACCCAGTACTTC. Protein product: CASSSWSGTDQETQYF.

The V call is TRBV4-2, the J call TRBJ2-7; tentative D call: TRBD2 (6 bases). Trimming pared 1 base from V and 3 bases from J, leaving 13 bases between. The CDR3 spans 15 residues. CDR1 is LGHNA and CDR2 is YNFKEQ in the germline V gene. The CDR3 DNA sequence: TGTGCCAGCAGCCAAGGTCCGGGAGTGGTCTACGAGCAGTACTTC. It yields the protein CASSQGPGVVYEQYF.

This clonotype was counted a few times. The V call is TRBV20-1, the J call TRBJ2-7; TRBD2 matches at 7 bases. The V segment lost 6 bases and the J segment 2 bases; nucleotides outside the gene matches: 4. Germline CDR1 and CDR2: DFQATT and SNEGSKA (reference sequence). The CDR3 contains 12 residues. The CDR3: CSAKRGAYEQYF. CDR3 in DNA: TGCAGTGCAAAGCGGGGCGCCTACGAGCAGTACTTC.

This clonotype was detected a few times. CDR3 sequence reads: CASSQMGGGVGNEQFF. The DNA of the CDR3 is TGCGCCAGCAGCCAAATGGGCGGCGGGGTAGGCAATGAGCAGTTCTTC. V is TRBV5-1 and J is TRBJ2-1, with a tentative D call TRBD2 (6 bases). CDR1 and CDR2 (germline): SGHRS, YFSETQ. CDR3 length: 16 amino acids. Trimming left V 4 bases short and J 6 bases short, with 20 bases between.

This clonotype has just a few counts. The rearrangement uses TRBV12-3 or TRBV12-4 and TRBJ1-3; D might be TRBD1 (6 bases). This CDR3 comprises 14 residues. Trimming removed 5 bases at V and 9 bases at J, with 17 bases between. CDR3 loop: CASSTGTNGATIYF. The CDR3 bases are TGTGCCAGCAGTACTGGGACAAACGGAGCCACCATATATTTT.

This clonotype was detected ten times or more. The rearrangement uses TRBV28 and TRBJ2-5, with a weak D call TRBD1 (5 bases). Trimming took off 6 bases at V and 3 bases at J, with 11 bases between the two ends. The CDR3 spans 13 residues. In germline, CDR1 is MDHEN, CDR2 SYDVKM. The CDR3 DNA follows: TGTGCCAGCAGGCAAACAGGAAAAGAGACCCAGTACTTC. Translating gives CASRQTGKETQYF.

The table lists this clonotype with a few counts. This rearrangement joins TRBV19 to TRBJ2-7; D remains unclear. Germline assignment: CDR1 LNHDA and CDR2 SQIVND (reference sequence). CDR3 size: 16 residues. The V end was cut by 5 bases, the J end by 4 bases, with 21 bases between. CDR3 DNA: TGTGCCAGTAGTTCCTTTAACCGACGCGGAAGTTACGAGCAGTACTTC. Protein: CASSSFNRRGSYEQYF.

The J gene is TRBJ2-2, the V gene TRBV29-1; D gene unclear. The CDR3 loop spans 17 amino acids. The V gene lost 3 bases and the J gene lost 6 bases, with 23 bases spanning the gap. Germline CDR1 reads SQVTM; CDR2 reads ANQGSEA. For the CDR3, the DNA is TGCAGCGTTGAGAAAGTGGGAACAAGACTCTCACCCGGGGAGCTGTTTTTT. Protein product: CSVEKVGTRLSPGELFF.